This TCR beta chain was recovered during a study of blood T cell repertoires in COVID-19. Study information: The study drew acute and convalescent COVID-19 samples from the United States, Italy and Spain.

Germline V gene lookup returns CDR1 SNHLY and CDR2 FYNNEI. This CDR3 region has 15 residues. Trimming removed 6 bases at V and 1 base at J, with 10 bases between. Original analysis: The assay estimated nucleated cells by amplifying reference gene primers. Sequenced by immunoSEQ multiplex PCR; TCRdb stores in-frame clones only, minus some. V and J calls and clone size are copied from that table; D and trimming were computed from the DNA. The sample comprises approximately 59,000 clones, approximately 88% of which are singletons, and around 18% rests with the top ten. V gene TRBV2 combines with J gene TRBJ2-6; maybe TRBD1 (6 bases). Source material: peripheral blood. The origin of this receptor is a human donor in a cohort sampled during active COVID-19. CDR3 sequence reads: CASSIQGSGANVLTF. The CDR3 DNA follows: TGTGCCAGCAGCATACAGGGTTCTGGGGCCAACGTCCTGACTTTC.